The 8 T cell receptor beta chains below were found in one sample sequenced in a study of cytomegalovirus exposure and HLA in healthy donors. The primer mix had 60 Vbeta and 13 Jbeta primers. Produced via immunoSEQ multiplex PCR; TCRdb's table is partial and in-frame only. This repertoire shows 100,000 to 150,000 clones, 81% found once; its top ten account for around 6.4%. The material sequenced was PBMCs. The receptors come from a woman between 40 and 55 years old in good health and CMV-seropositive.

This chain links TRBV19 with TRBJ2-1, with 10 bases that match TRBD1. Germline V gene data show CDR1 as LNHDA and CDR2 as SQIVND (reference sequence). The CDR3 covers 18 residues. V dropped 5 bases and J dropped 5; count of bases not matched to a gene: 15. The CDR3 loop is CASSDPERDRGLHNEQFF. For the CDR3, the DNA is TGTGCCAGTAGTGACCCCGAGAGGGACAGGGGTCTCCACAATGAGCAGTTCTTC. Complete variable domain (other parts from reference TRBV19 and TRBJ2-1): DGGITQSPKYLFRKEGQNVTLSCEQNLNHDAMYWYRQDPGQGLRLIYYSQIVNDFQKGDIAEGYSVSREKKESFPLTVTSAQKNPTAFYLCASSDPERDRGLHNEQFFGPGTRLTVL.

The chain has TRBV23-1 and TRBJ1-5; D not resolved. TRBV23-1 belongs to the ORF category, with a function that is uncertain. The CDR3 covers 16 residues. V was shortened by 8 bases and J by 1 base, with 18 bases between the two germline ends. CDR3 in amino acids: CASPLEERESNQPQHF. The DNA of the CDR3 is TGCGCCAGCCCCCTAGAGGAGAGGGAGAGCAATCAGCCCCAGCATTTT.

The chain recombines TRBV5-1 with TRBJ2-6; D is possibly TRBD1 (5 bases). Deletions cut 0 bases from V and 2 bases from J, with 9 bases between. CDR1 is SGHRS, CDR2 YFSETQ, per germline. This CDR3 is built from 16 residues. CDR3 protein: CASSLESGTGANVLTF. In nucleotides, the CDR3 is TGCGCCAGCAGCTTGGAGTCAGGGACTGGGGCCAACGTCCTGACTTTC.

The chain links TRBV7-3 to TRBJ1-1; D perhaps matches TRBD1 (6 bases). Trimming removed 0 bases from V and 8 bases from J, with 10 bases in between. CDR1 is SGHTA and CDR2 is FQGTGA in the germline V gene. The CDR3 spans 13 residues. In DNA form, the CDR3 reads TGTGCCAGCAGCTTAACCCCCCAGGGGGAAGCTTTCTTT. Translated: CASSLTPQGEAFF.

This clone turned up a few times. This chain uses TRBV27 with TRBJ1-5; the D gene is possibly TRBD1 (5 bases). Per the germline V gene, CDR1 is MNHEY and CDR2 is SMNVEV (reference sequence). Trimming shortened V by 6 bases and J by 2 bases, and 14 bases separated the two germline ends. The CDR3 is 15 amino acids. CDR3 nucleotides: TGTGCCAGCAGAATTCAGGGAGGAGGCAATCAGCCCCAGCATTTT. It yields the protein CASRIQGGGNQPQHF.

The chain is built from TRBV19 and TRBJ2-2; TRBD2 agrees at 9 bases. V lost 7 bases and J lost 4; bases outside the gene matches: 7. The CDR3 consists of 15 residues. Looked up from germline, CDR1 is LNHDA and CDR2 is SQIVND (reference sequence). The CDR3 DNA sequence: TGTGCCAGTATTCCTGCGGGGGGGTCCACCGGGGAGCTGTTTTTT. It encodes CASIPAGGSTGELFF.

The J gene is TRBJ1-4, the V gene TRBV15; a possible D gene is TRBD1 (6 bases). Germline CDR1 LNHNV, CDR2 YYDKDF (reference sequence). CDR3 length: 16 residues. Trimming left V 1 base short and J 5 bases short, with 14 bases between. The CDR3 protein is CATSRVRGQRNEKLFF. The CDR3 region has the DNA TGTGCCACCAGCAGAGTCCGAGGACAGCGCAATGAAAAACTGTTTTTT.

The chain joins TRBV9 to TRBJ2-3, with TRBD2 matching over 10 bases. This CDR3 has 16 amino acids. J was trimmed by 1 base and V by 4 bases; bases with no gene match: 6. The germline V gene has CDR1 SGDLS and CDR2 YYNGEE. The chain's CDR3 is CASSLGTSEGTDTQYF. The CDR3 DNA reads TGTGCCAGCAGCCTCGGGACTAGCGAGGGCACAGATACGCAGTATTTT.